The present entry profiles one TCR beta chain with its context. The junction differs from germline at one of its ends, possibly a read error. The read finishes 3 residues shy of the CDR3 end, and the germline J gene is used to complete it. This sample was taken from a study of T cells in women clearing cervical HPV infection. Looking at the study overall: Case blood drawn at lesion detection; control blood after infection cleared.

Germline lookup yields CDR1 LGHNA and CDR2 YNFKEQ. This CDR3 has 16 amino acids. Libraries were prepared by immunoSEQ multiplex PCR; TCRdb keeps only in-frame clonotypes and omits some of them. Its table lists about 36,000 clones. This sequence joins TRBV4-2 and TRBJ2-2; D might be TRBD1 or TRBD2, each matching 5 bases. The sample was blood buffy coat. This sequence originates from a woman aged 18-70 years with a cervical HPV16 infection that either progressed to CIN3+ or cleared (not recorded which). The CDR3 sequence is CASSHGRGDYTGELFF. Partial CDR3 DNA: TGCGCCAGCAGCCATGGGAGAGGGGATTACACCGGGGAG.